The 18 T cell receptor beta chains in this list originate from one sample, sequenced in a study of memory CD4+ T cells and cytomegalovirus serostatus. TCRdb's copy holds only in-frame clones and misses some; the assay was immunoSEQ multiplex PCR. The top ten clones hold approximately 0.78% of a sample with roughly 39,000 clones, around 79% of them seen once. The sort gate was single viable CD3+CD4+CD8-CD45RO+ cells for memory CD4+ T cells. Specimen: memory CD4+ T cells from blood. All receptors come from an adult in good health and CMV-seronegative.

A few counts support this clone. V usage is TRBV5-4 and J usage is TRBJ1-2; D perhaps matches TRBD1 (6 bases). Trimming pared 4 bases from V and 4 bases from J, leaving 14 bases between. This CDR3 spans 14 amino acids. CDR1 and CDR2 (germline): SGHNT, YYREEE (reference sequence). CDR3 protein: CASSTNDRSYGYTF. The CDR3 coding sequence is TGTGCCAGCAGCACGAATGACAGGAGCTATGGCTACACCTTC.

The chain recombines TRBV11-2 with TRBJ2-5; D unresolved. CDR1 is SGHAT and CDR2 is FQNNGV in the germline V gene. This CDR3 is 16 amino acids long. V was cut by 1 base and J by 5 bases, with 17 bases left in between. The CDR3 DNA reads TGTGCCAGCAGCTTAGGTTCTAGTGGTAGATGGGAGACCCAGTACTTC. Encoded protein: CASSLGSSGRWETQYF.

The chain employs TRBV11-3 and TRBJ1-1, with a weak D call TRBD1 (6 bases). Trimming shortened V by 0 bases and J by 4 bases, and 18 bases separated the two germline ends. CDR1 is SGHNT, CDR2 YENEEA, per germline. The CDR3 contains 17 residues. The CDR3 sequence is CASSLEGRGGGPTEAFF. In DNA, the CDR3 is TGTGCCAGCAGCTTAGAAGGGCGCGGGGGCGGCCCCACTGAAGCTTTCTTT.

As DNA, the CDR3 is TGTGCCAGCAGTGCGGGGGGCCGGTACGAGCAGTACTTC. Its translation: CASSAGGRYEQYF. The V and J genes are TRBV2 and TRBJ2-7; weak D call: TRBD2 (7 bases). Trimming left V 4 bases short and J 4 bases short, with 11 bases between. This CDR3 contains 13 residues. Germline CDR1 reads SNHLY; CDR2 reads FYNNEI. Combining the CDR3 with reference TRBV2 and TRBJ2-7 gives the whole variable domain EPEVTQTPSHQVTQMGQEVILRCVPISNHLYFYWYRQILGQKVEFLVSFYNNEISEKSEIFDDQFSVERPDGSNFTLKIRSTKLEDSAMYFCASSAGGRYEQYFGPGTRLTVT.

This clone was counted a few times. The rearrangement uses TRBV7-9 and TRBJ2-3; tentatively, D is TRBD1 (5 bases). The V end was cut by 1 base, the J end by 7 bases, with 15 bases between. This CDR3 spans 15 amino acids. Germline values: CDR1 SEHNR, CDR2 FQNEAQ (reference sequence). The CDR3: CASSLDPANRNTQYF. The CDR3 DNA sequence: TGTGCCAGCAGCTTAGATCCAGCTAACAGGAATACGCAGTATTTT.

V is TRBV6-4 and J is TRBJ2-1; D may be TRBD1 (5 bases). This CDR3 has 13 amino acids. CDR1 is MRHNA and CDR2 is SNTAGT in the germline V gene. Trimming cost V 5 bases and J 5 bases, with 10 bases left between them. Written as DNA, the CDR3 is TGTGCCAGCAGTAAGGACACGAACAATGAGCAGTTCTTC. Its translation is CASSKDTNNEQFF.

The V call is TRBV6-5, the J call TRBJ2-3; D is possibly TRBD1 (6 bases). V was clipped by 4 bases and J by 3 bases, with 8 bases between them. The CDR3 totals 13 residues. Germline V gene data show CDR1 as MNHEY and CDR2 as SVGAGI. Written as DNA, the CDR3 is TGTGCCAGCAGTTTCCAGGGGACAGATACGCAGTATTTT. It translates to CASSFQGTDTQYF.

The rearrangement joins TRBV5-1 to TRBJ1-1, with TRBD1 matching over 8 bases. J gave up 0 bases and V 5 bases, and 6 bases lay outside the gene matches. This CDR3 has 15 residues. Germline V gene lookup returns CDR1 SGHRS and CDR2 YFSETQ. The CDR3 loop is CASSVTGGMNTEAFF. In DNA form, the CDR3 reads TGCGCCAGCAGTGTAACAGGGGGAATGAACACTGAAGCTTTCTTT.

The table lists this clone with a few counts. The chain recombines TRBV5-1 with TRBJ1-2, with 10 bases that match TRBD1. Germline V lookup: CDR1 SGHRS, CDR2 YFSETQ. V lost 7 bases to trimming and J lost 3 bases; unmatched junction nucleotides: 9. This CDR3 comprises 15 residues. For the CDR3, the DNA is TGCGCCAGCGCATTATCCGGACAGGGGGACTATGGCTACACCTTC. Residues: CASALSGQGDYGYTF.

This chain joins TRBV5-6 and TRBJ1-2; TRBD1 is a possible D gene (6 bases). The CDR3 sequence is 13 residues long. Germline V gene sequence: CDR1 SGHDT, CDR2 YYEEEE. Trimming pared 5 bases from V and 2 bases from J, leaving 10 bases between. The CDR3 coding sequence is TGTGCCAGCAGGCCCGGACAGAACTATGGCTACACCTTC. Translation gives CASRPGQNYGYTF.

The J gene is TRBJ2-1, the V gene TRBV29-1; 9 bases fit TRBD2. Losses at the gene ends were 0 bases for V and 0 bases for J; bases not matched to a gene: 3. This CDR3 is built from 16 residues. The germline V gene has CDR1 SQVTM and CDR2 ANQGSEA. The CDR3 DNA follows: TGCAGCGTTGAAGAACCTAGCGGGGTCTCCTACAATGAGCAGTTCTTC. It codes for CSVEEPSGVSYNEQFF.

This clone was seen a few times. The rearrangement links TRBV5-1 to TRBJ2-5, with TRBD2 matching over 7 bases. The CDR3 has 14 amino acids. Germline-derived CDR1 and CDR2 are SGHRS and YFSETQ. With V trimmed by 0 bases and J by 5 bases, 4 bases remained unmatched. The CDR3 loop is CASSLGLAVETQYF. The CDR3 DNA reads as TGCGCCAGCAGCTTGGGACTAGCCGTGGAGACCCAGTACTTC.

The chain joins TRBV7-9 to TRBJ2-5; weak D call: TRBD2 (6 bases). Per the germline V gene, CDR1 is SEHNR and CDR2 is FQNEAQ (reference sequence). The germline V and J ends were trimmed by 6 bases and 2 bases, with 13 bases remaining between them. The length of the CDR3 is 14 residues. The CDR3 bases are TGTGCCAGCAGTTCGGGGGATTGGCAAGAGACCCAGTACTTC. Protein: CASSSGDWQETQYF. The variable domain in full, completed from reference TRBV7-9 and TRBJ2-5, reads DTGVSQNPRHKITKRGQNVTFRCDPISEHNRLYWYRQTLGQGPEFLTYFQNEAQLEKSRLLSDRFSAERPKGSFSTLEIQRTEQGDSAMYLCASSSGDWQETQYFGPGTRLLVL.

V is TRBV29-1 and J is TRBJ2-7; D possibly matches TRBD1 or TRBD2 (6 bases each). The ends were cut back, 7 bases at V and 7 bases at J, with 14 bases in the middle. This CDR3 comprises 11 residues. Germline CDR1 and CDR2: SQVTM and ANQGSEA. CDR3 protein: CSAVRGGEQYF. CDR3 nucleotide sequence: TGCAGCGCCGTGAGAGGGGGGGAGCAGTACTTC.

CDR3 in DNA: TGTGCCAGCAGGCGCACGGTCAGTCGAGAGAACACTGAAGCTTTCTTT. It encodes CASRRTVSRENTEAFF. V usage is TRBV5-4 and J usage is TRBJ1-1; unclear D gene. The CDR3 consists of 16 residues. The germline V gene has CDR1 SGHNT and CDR2 YYREEE (reference sequence). The V end lost 5 bases, the J end lost 1 base, and 18 bases lay between the germline ends.

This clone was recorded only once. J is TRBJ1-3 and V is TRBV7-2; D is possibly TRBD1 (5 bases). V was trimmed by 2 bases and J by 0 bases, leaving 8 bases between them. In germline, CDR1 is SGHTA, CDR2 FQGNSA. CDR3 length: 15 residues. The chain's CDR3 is CASSLRGPSGNTIYF. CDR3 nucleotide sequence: TGTGCCAGCAGCTTAAGGGGTCCCTCTGGAAACACCATATATTTT.

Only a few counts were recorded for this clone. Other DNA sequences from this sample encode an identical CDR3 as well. CDR3 loop: CAWRNRGLTEAFF. Here the CDR3 DNA reads TGTGCCTGGAGGAACAGGGGGCTCACTGAAGCTTTCTTT. The rearrangement uses TRBV30 and TRBJ1-1; 9 positions match TRBD1. The germline V gene encodes CDR1 GTSNPN and CDR2 SVGIG (reference sequence). The V gene end was trimmed by 3 bases and the J gene end by 4 bases; junction bases not matched to a gene: 3. The CDR3 contains 13 residues.

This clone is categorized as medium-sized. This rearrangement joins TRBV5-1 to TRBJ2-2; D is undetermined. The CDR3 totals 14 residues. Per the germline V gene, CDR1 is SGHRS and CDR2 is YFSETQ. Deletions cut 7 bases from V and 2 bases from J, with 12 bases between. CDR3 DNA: TGCGCCAGCCATCGAGACTCAAACACCGGGGAGCTGTTTTTT. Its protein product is CASHRDSNTGELFF. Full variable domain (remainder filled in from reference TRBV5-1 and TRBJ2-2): KAGVTQTPRYLIKTRGQQVTLSCSPISGHRSVSWYQQTPGQGLQFLFEYFSETQRNKGNFPGRFSGRQFSNSRSEMNVSTLELGDSALYLCASHRDSNTGELFFGEGSRLTVL.